One and the same sample provided the 18 T cell receptor beta chains below, sequenced in a study of blood T cell repertoires in COVID-19. TCRdb's copy holds only in-frame clones and misses some; the assay was immunoSEQ multiplex PCR. This table holds about 240,000 clones, roughly 85% found once. Sequencing was carried out using peripheral blood. Every receptor here comes from a man aged 45-60 years with COVID-19, enrolled during active disease.

CDR3 sequence (DNA): TGTGCCAGCAGCGAGGAGCGGGTTGACTCCTACAATGAGCAGTTCTTC. Its translation: CASSEERVDSYNEQFF. V and J are TRBV6-2 or TRBV6-3 and TRBJ2-1; perhaps TRBD2 as D (6 bases). The V end lost 6 bases, the J end lost 0 bases, and 15 bases lay between the germline ends. Germline-derived CDR1 and CDR2 are MNHEY and SVGEGT. This CDR3 has 16 amino acids.

This clone was detected a few times. The chain is built from TRBV6-1 and TRBJ1-5; TRBD1 is a possible D gene (5 bases). The ends were cut back, 4 bases at V and 0 bases at J, with 16 bases in the middle. Germline loops: CDR1 MNHNS, CDR2 SASEGT. CDR3 length: 17 amino acids. CDR3 DNA sequence: TGTGCCAGCAGTGCGGTGAGCCGGGGGGATAGCAATCAGCCCCAGCATTTT. It codes for CASSAVSRGDSNQPQHF.

This clone was seen a handful of times. The chain is built from TRBV5-1 and TRBJ2-5; the match to TRBD2 covers 8 bases. J lost 1 base, V lost 6 bases, and 5 bases had no gene match. The CDR3 contains 14 residues. Looked up from germline, CDR1 is SGHRS and CDR2 is YFSETQ. The CDR3 region has the DNA TGCGCCAGCAAAGATAGCGGGGTCCAAGAGACCCAGTACTTC. Its translation: CASKDSGVQETQYF. The full variable domain, completed using reference TRBV5-1 and TRBJ2-5, is KAGVTQTPRYLIKTRGQQVTLSCSPISGHRSVSWYQQTPGQGLQFLFEYFSETQRNKGNFPGRFSGRQFSNSRSEMNVSTLELGDSALYLCASKDSGVQETQYFGPGTRLLVL.

This chain uses TRBV3-1 (or the pseudogene TRBV3-2) with TRBJ1-1; a possible D gene is TRBD1 (6 bases). With 3 bases removed from V and 1 base from J, the gap between germline ends came to 12 bases. The CDR3 is made up of 15 amino acids. Germline V gives CDR1 LGHDT, CDR2 YNNKEL (reference sequence). The chain's CDR3 is CASSQAGASNTEAFF. The DNA of the CDR3 is TGTGCCAGCAGCCAGGCAGGGGCTTCGAACACTGAAGCTTTCTTT.

The chain recombines TRBV19 with TRBJ2-3, with 8 bases identical to TRBD1. Germline lookup yields CDR1 LNHDA and CDR2 SQIVND (reference sequence). Trimming cost V 3 bases and J 4 bases; bases outside gene matches: 12. The CDR3 is made up of 17 amino acids. CDR3 loop: CASSILQGAIDSDTQYF. In DNA form, the CDR3 reads TGTGCCAGTAGTATCCTCCAGGGGGCGATCGATTCAGATACGCAGTATTTT.

J is TRBJ2-7 and V is TRBV12-3 or TRBV12-4; D perhaps matches TRBD1 (5 bases). Trimming removed 11 bases at V and 5 bases at J, with 16 bases between. The CDR3 spans 12 residues. CDR3 DNA sequence: TGTGCCTCGGGTAGGGGCCGGGACGAGCAGTACTTC. Protein sequence: CASGRGRDEQYF.

The rearrangement links TRBV5-1 to TRBJ2-5; 13 positions agree with TRBD2. This CDR3 has 15 residues. Unmatched junction bases numbered 3, after V lost 4 bases and J lost 3 bases. Germline CDR1 reads SGHRS; CDR2 reads YFSETQ. CDR3 DNA sequence: TGCGCCAGCAGCGCGGGGACTAGCGGGGAAGAGACCCAGTACTTC. This gives the protein CASSAGTSGEETQYF.

The rearrangement uses TRBV6-2 or TRBV6-3 and TRBJ2-7; possible D gene TRBD2, 6 bases. CDR1 and CDR2 from the germline V gene are MNHEY and SVGEGT. The length of the CDR3 is 16 residues. Trimming removed 2 bases at V and 0 bases at J, with 14 bases between. CDR3: CASSYTPGLTSYEQYF. DNA for the CDR3: TGTGCCAGCAGTTACACCCCGGGACTTACCTCCTACGAGCAGTACTTC.

The CDR3 spells CSVEDLDRGYTF. The CDR3 bases are TGCAGCGTTGAAGATCTTGACAGGGGCTACACCTTC. The chain is built from TRBV29-1 and TRBJ1-2, with D possibly matching TRBD1 (6 bases). CDR1 is SQVTM, CDR2 ANQGSEA, per germline. Trimming removed 0 bases from V and 8 bases from J, with 10 bases in between. This CDR3 has 12 residues.

V usage is TRBV7-9 and J usage is TRBJ2-3; 9 bases map to TRBD2. The V gene end was trimmed by 3 bases and the J gene end by 6 bases; junction bases not matched to a gene: 7. This CDR3 has 15 residues. Germline values: CDR1 SEHNR, CDR2 FQNEAQ (reference sequence). In nucleotides, the CDR3 is TGTGCCAGCAGCTTCCCGACTAGCGGTGCGGATACGCAGTATTTT. The encoded protein is CASSFPTSGADTQYF.

The V gene is TRBV7-2, the J gene TRBJ2-7, with D perhaps TRBD2 (6 bases). This CDR3 has 13 amino acids. V was cut by 5 bases and J by 6 bases, with 14 bases left in between. Germline assignment: CDR1 SGHTA and CDR2 FQGNSA. This chain's CDR3 is CASSAAWGVEQYF. CDR3 bases: TGTGCCAGCAGCGCCGCGTGGGGGGTCGAGCAGTACTTC.

This clone is a singleton in its sample. V usage is TRBV4-3 and J usage is TRBJ1-3; maybe TRBD1 (5 bases). With 0 bases removed from V and 4 bases from J, the gap between germline ends came to 10 bases. CDR3 length: 15 amino acids. Per germline, CDR1 LGHNA and CDR2 YSLEER. The CDR3 here is CASSQDLPGGNTIYF. In DNA, the CDR3 is TGCGCCAGCAGCCAAGATCTCCCAGGGGGAAACACCATATATTTT.

The chain combines TRBV19 with TRBJ1-1; D may be TRBD1 (6 bases). Germline CDR1 and CDR2: LNHDA and SQIVND (reference sequence). V shed 6 bases and J shed 6 bases, with 14 bases lying between them. The CDR3 covers 13 residues. CDR3 DNA: TGTGCCAGTAGAGAGACAGGAACTTCTGAAGCTTTCTTT. It is translated as CASRETGTSEAFF.

The chain couples TRBV7-9 to TRBJ1-2; 9 nucleotides line up with TRBD1. This CDR3 comprises 11 residues. After removal of 11 bases from V and 7 bases from J, the junction contained 5 bases not matched to a gene. CDR1 and CDR2 (germline): SEHNR, FQNEAQ (reference sequence). The CDR3, as DNA: TGTGCCTGGGGACAGGGAGGTGGCTACACCTTC. Translating it yields CAWGQGGGYTF. The full variable domain, in which reference TRBV7-9 and TRBJ1-2 provide the parts outside the CDR3, is DTGVSQNPRHKITKRGQNVTFRCDPISEHNRLYWYRQTLGQGPEFLTYFQNEAQLEKSRLLSDRFSAERPKGSFSTLEIQRTEQGDSAMYLCAWGQGGGYTFGSGTRLTVV.

The chain combines TRBV4-1 with TRBJ2-1; 14 positions match TRBD2. This CDR3 spans 17 amino acids. CDR1 and CDR2 (germline): MGHRA, YSYEKL. The J segment lost 2 bases and the V segment lost 3 bases, leaving 3 bases of the junction unmatched. The CDR3 sequence: CASSHRLAGGPYNEQFF. CDR3 coding DNA: TGCGCCAGCAGCCATAGACTAGCGGGGGGGCCCTACAATGAGCAGTTCTTC.

This clone was observed a single time. This sequence joins TRBV19 and TRBJ1-5; TRBD1 aligns across 7 bases. This CDR3 region has 15 residues. The germline CDR1 and CDR2 sequences are LNHDA and SQIVND (reference sequence). The CDR3 nucleotides are TGTGCAGTCCGGGACAGCGTTAATAGCAATCAGCCCCAGCATTTT. Translating it yields CAVRDSVNSNQPQHF.

The gene calls are TRBV5-4 and TRBJ2-6, with unresolved D. There are 14 residues in the CDR3. Germline-derived CDR1 and CDR2 are SGHNT and YYREEE (reference sequence). V was clipped by 2 bases and J by 1 base, with 4 bases between them. The CDR3 DNA reads TGTGCCAGCAGCTTCCGGTCTGGGGCCAACGTCCTGACTTTC. The encoded protein is CASSFRSGANVLTF.

V usage is TRBV10-3 and J usage is TRBJ2-7; 9 positions agree with TRBD2. CDR1 and CDR2 from the germline V gene are ENHRY and SYGVKD. After removal of 0 bases from V and 5 bases from J, the junction contained 11 bases not matched to a gene. This CDR3 contains 17 residues. CDR3 bases: TGTGCCATCAGTGAGTCGCGGTCCCGGCTAGCGGGGAACGAGCAGTACTTC. Encoded protein: CAISESRSRLAGNEQYF.